What follows are 6 T cell receptor beta chains derived from one specimen sequenced in a study of T cell responses to AZD1222 COVID-19 vaccine. Libraries were prepared by immunoSEQ multiplex PCR; TCRdb keeps only in-frame clonotypes and omits some of them. The sample lists roughly 150,000 clones; roughly 92% were seen once. Sequenced here: peripheral blood, sampled 28 days after the second AZD1222 dose. These receptors were obtained from an adult who received the AZD1222 COVID-19 vaccine.

The chain joins TRBV28 to TRBJ1-2; 8 bases align to TRBD1. Looked up from germline, CDR1 is MDHEN and CDR2 is SYDVKM. The CDR3 loop spans 14 amino acids. V trimming: 6 bases; J trimming: 8 bases; junction bases outside the gene matches: 11. The CDR3 DNA is TGTGCCAGCAGACCGATGGCGGACAGGGACGGCTACACCTTC. Amino acids: CASRPMADRDGYTF.

The DNA for the CDR3 is TGCGCCAGCAGCCAAGGGGCCATCTATGGCTACACCTTC. Encoded protein: CASSQGAIYGYTF. The chain links TRBV4-1 to TRBJ1-2; D is uncertain. The germline CDR1 and CDR2 sequences are MGHRA and YSYEKL. The CDR3 spans 13 residues. V lost 1 base, J lost 4 bases, and 7 bases lay in between.

This sequence joins TRBV24-1 and TRBJ2-7; D is perhaps TRBD1 (5 bases). V was trimmed by 3 bases and J by 5 bases, leaving 10 bases between them. Per germline, CDR1 KGHDR and CDR2 SFDVKD. The CDR3 spans 13 residues. CDR3 residues: CATSDPDKHEQYF. In DNA form, the CDR3 reads TGTGCCACCAGTGATCCGGACAAACACGAGCAGTACTTC.

This sequence joins TRBV7-9 and TRBJ1-2; 8 bases map to TRBD1. CDR3 length equals 14 residues. V dropped 2 bases and J dropped 6; count of bases not matched to a gene: 5. Germline V gene data show CDR1 as SEHNR and CDR2 as FQNEAQ (reference sequence). The CDR3 DNA sequence: TGTGCCAGCAGCTTAATGACAGGGGATGATGGCTACACCTTC. This codes for CASSLMTGDDGYTF.

The V gene is TRBV11-2, the J gene TRBJ2-3; D remains ambiguous. V lost 0 bases and J lost 4, with 8 bases in between. Germline CDR1 and CDR2: SGHAT and FQNNGV. The CDR3 contains 14 residues. CDR3 protein: CASSLEGLADTQYF. Written as DNA, the CDR3 is TGTGCCAGCAGCTTAGAGGGGTTGGCAGATACGCAGTATTTT.

This clone was seen a handful of times. V is TRBV19 and J is TRBJ2-1; D is undetermined. This CDR3 is 12 amino acids long. The V gene's germline CDR1 is LNHDA and CDR2 SQIVND (reference sequence). V was cut by 3 bases and J by 7 bases, with 7 bases left in between. The CDR3 here is CASSIRLNEQFF. The CDR3 bases are TGTGCCAGTAGTATCCGACTGAATGAGCAGTTCTTC.